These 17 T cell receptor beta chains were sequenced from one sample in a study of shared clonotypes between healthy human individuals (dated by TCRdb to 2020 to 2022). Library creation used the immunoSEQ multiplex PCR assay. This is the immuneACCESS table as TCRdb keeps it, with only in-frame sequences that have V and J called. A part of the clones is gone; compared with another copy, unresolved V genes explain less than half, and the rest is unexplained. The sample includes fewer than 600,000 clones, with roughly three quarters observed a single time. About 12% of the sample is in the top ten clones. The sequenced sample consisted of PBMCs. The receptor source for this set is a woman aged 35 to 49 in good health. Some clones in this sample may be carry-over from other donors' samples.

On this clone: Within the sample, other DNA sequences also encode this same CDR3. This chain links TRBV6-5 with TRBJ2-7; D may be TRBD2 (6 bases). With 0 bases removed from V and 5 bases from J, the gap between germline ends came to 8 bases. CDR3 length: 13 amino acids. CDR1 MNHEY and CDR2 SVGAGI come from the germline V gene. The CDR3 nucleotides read TGTGCCAGCAGTTACTCAGGGAGGAACGAGCAGTACTTC. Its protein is CASSYSGRNEQYF.

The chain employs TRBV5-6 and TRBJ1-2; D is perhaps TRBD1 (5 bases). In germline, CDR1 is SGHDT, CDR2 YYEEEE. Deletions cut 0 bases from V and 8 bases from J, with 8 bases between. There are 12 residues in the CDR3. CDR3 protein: CASSLDRIGYTF. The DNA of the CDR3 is TGTGCCAGCAGCTTGGACAGGATCGGCTACACCTTC.

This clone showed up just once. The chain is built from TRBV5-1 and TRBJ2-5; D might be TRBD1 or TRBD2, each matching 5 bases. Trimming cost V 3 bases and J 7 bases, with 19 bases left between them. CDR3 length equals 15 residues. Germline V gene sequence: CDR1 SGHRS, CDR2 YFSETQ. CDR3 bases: TGCGCCAGCAGCTCCGGGGACCCTAATCTACTGACCCAGTACTTC. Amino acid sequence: CASSSGDPNLLTQYF.

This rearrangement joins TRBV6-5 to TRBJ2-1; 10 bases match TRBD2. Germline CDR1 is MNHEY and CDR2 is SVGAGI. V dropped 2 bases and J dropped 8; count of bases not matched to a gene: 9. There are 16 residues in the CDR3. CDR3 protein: CASSYLRTSGLDEQFF. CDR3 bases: TGTGCCAGCAGTTACCTCCGGACTAGCGGTCTCGATGAGCAGTTCTTC.

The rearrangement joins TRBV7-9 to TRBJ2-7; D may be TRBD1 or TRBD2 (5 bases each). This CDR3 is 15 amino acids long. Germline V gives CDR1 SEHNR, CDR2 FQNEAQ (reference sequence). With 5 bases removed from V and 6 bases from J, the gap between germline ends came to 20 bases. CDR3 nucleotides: TGTGCCAGCAGCCGAAGTGGGGGTTGGTCGGGCGAGCAGTACTTC. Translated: CASSRSGGWSGEQYF. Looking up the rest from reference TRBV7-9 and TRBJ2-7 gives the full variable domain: DTGVSQNPRHKITKRGQNVTFRCDPISEHNRLYWYRQTLGQGPEFLTYFQNEAQLEKSRLLSDRFSAERPKGSFSTLEIQRTEQGDSAMYLCASSRSGGWSGEQYFGPGTRLTVT.

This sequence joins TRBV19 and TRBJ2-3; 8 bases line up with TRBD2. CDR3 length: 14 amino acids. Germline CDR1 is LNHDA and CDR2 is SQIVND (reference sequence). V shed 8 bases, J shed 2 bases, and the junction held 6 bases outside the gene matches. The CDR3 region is CASGTSGYTDTQYF. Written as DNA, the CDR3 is TGTGCCAGTGGAACTAGCGGATACACAGATACGCAGTATTTT.

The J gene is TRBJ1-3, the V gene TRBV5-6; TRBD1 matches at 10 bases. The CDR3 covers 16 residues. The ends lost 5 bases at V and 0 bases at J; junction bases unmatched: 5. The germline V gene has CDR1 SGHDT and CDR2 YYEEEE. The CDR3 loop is CASRGTGVDSGNTIYF. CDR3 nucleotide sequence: TGTGCCAGCAGGGGGACAGGGGTCGACTCTGGAAACACCATATATTTT.

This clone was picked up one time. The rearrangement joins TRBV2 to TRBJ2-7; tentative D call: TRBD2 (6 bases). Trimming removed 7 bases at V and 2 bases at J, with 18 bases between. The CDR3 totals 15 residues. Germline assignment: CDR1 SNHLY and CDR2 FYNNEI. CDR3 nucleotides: TGTGCCAGCACCCTTCGTGCGGGATATCCCTACGAGCAGTACTTC. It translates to CASTLRAGYPYEQYF.

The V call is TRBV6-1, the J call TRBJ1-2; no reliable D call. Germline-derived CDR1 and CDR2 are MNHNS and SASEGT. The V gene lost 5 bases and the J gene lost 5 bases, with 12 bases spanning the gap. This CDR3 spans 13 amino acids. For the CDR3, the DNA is TGTGCCAGCAGTCAGGTTTCGAGATATGGCTACACCTTC. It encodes CASSQVSRYGYTF.

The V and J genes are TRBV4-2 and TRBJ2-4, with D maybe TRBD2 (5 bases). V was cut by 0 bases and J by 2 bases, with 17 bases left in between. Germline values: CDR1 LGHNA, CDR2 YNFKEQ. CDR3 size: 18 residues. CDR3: CASSQDIGGDRTKNIQYF. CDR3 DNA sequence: TGTGCCAGCAGCCAAGATATAGGAGGAGATCGGACCAAAAACATTCAGTACTTC.

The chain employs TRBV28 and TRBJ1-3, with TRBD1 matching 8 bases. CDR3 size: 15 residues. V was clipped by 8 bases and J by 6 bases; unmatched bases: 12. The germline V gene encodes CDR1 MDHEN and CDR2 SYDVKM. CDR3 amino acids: CASSGWTGRANTIYF. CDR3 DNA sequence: TGTGCCAGCTCGGGATGGACAGGGAGGGCAAACACCATATATTTT. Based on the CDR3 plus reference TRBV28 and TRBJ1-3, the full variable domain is DVKVTQSSRYLVKRTGEKVFLECVQDMDHENMFWYRQDPGLGLRLIYFSYDVKMKEKGDIPEGYSVSREKKERFSLILESASTNQTSMYLCASSGWTGRANTIYFGEGSWLTVV.

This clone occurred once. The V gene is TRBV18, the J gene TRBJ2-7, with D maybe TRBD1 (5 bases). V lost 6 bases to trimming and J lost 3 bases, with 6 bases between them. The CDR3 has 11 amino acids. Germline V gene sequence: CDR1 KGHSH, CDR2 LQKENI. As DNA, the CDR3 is TGTGCCAGCTCTGACAGCTACGAGCAGTACTTC. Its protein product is CASSDSYEQYF.

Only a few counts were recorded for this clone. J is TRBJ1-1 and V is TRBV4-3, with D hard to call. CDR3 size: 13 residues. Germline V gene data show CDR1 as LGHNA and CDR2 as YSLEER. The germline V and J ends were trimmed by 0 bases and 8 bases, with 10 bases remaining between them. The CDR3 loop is CASSQDKGREAFF. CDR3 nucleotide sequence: TGCGCCAGCAGCCAAGATAAGGGCAGGGAAGCTTTCTTT.

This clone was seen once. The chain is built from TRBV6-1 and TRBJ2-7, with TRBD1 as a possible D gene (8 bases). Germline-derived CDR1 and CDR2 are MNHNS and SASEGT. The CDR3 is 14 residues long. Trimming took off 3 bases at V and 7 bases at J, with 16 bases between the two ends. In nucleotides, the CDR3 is TGTGCCAGCAGTGAGCGACAGGGGAGGGGGGAGCAGTACTTC. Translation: CASSERQGRGEQYF.

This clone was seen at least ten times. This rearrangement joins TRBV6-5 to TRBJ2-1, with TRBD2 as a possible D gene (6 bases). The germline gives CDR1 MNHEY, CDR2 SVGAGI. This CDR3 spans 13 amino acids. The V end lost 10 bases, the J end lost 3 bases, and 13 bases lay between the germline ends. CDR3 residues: CATRRAYYNEQFF. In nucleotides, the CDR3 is TGTGCCACCAGGAGGGCTTACTACAATGAGCAGTTCTTC.

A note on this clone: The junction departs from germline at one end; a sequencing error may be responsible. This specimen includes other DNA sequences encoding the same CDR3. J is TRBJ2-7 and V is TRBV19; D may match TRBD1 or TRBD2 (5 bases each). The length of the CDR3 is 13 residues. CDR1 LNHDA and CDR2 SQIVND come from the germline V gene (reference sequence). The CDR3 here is CASSIGGNYEQYF. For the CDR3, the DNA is TGTGCCAGTAGTATAGGGGGGAACTACGAGCAATACTTC.

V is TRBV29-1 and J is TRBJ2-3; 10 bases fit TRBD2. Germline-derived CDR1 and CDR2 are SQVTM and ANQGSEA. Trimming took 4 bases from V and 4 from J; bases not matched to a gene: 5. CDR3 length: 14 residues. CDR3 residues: CSVVGTSVSDTQYF. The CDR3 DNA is TGCAGCGTTGTTGGGACTAGCGTTTCAGATACGCAGTATTTT.